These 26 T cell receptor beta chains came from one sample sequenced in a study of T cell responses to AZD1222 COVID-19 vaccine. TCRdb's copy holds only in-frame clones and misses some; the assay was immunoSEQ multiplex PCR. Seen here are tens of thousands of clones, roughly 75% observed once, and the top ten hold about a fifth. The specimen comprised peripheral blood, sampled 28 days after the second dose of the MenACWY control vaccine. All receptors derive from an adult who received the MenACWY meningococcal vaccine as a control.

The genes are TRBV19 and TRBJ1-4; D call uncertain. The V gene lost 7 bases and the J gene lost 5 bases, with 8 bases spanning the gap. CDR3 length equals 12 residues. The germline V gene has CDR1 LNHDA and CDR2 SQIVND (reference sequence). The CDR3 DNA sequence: TGTGCCAGTAATTTCAGGAATGAAAAACTGTTTTTT. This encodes CASNFRNEKLFF.

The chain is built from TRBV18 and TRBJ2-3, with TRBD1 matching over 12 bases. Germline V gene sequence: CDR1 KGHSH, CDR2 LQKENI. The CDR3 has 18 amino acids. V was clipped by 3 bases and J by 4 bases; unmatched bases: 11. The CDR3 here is CASSPWLPGQGAPDTQYF. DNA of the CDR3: TGTGCCAGCTCACCCTGGCTACCGGGACAGGGGGCCCCAGATACGCAGTATTTT.

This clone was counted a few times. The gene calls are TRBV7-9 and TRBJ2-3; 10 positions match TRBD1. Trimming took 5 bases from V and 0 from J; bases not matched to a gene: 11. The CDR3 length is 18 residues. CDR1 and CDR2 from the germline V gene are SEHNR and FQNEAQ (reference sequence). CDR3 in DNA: TGTGCCAGCAGCCGGGGGACAGGGGCCGCGTTTAGCACAGATACGCAGTATTTT. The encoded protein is CASSRGTGAAFSTDTQYF.

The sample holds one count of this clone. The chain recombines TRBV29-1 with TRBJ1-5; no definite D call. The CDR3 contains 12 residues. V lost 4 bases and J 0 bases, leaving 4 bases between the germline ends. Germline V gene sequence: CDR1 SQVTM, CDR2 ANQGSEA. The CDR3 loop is CSVGDSNQPQHF. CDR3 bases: TGCAGCGTTGGGGATAGCAATCAGCCCCAGCATTTT.

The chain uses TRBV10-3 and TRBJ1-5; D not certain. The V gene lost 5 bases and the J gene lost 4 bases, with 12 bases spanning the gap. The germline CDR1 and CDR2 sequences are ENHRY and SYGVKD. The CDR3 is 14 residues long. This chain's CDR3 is CAISNAQVNQPQHF. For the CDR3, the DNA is TGTGCCATCAGTAATGCCCAGGTAAATCAGCCCCAGCATTTT.

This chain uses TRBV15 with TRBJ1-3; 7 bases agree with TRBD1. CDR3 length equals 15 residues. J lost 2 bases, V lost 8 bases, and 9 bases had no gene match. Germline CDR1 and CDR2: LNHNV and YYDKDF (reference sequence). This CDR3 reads CATARETGTGNTIYF. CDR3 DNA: TGTGCCACCGCCCGAGAGACAGGGACTGGAAACACCATATATTTT.

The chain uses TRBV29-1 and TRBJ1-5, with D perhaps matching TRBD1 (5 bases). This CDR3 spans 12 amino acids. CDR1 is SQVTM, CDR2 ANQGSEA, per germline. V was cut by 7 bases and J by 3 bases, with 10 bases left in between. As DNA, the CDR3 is TGCAGCGCCGGGGACCCCAATCAGCCCCAGCATTTT. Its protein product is CSAGDPNQPQHF.

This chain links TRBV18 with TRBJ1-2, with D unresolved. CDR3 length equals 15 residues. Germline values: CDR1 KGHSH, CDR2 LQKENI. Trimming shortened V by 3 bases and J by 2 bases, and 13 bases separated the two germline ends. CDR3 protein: CASSPLPDQNYGYTF. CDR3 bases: TGTGCCAGCTCACCCCTCCCAGACCAGAACTATGGCTACACCTTC.

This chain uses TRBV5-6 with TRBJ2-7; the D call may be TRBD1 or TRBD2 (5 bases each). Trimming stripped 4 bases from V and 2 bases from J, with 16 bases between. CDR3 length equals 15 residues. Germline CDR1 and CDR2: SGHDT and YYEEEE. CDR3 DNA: TGTGCCAGCAGCCTCCGGGGCCACGGGACCTACGAGCAGTACGTC. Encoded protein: CASSLRGHGTYEQYV.

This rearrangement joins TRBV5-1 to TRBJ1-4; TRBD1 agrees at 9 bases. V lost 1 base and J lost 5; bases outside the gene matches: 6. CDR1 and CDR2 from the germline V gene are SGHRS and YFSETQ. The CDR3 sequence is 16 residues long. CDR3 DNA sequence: TGCGCCAGCAGCTTGCTTTCGGGGACAGGGAATGAAAAACTGTTTTTT. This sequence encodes CASSLLSGTGNEKLFF. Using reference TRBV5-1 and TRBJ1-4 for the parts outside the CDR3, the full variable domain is KAGVTQTPRYLIKTRGQQVTLSCSPISGHRSVSWYQQTPGQGLQFLFEYFSETQRNKGNFPGRFSGRQFSNSRSEMNVSTLELGDSALYLCASSLLSGTGNEKLFFGSGTQLSVL.

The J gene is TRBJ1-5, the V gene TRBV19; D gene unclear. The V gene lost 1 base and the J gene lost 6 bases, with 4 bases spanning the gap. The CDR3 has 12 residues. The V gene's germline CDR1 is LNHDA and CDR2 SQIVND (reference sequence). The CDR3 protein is CASSIGGQPQHF. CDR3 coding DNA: TGTGCCAGTAGTATAGGGGGTCAGCCCCAGCATTTT.

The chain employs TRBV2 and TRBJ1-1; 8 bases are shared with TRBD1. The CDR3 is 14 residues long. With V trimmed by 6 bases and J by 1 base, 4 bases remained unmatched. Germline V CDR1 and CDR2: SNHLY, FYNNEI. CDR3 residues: CASRRTGTNTEAFF. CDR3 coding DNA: TGTGCCAGCAGGCGGACAGGGACGAACACTGAAGCTTTCTTT.

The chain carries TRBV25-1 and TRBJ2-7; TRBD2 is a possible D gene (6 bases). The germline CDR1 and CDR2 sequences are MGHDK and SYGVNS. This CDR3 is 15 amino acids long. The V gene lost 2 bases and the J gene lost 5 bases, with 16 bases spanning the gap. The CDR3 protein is CASSEMGGNWHEQYF. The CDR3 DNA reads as TGTGCCAGCAGTGAAATGGGGGGAAATTGGCACGAGCAGTACTTC.

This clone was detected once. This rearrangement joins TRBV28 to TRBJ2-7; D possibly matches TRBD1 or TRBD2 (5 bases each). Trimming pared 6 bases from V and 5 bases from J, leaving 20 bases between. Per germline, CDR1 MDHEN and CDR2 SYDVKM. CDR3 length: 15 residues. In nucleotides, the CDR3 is TGTGCCAGCAGGGTCGGACCCCCCGGGGACCACGAGCAGTACTTC. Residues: CASRVGPPGDHEQYF.

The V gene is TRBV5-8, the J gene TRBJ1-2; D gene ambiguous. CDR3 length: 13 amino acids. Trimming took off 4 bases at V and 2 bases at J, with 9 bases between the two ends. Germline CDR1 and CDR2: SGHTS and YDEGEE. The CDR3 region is CASSRDANYGYTF. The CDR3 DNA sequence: TGTGCCAGCAGCCGTGACGCAAACTATGGCTACACCTTC.

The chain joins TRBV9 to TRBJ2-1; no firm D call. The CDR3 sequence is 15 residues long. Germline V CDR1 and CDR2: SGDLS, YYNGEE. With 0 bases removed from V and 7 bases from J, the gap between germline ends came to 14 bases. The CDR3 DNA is TGTGCCAGCAGCGTAGGGGCCCAACGGGCAAATGAGCAGTTCTTC. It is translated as CASSVGAQRANEQFF. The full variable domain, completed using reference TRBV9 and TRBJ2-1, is DSGVTQTPKHLITATGQRVTLRCSPRSGDLSVYWYQQSLDQGLQFLIQYYNGEERAKGNILERFSAQQFPDLHSELNLSSLELGDSALYFCASSVGAQRANEQFFGPGTRLTVL.

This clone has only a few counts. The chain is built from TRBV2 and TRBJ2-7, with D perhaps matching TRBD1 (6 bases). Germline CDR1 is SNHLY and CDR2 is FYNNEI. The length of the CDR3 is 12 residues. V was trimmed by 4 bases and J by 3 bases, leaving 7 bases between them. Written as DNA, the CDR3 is TGTGCCAGCAGTGTACAGGGCTACGAGCAGTACTTC. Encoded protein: CASSVQGYEQYF.

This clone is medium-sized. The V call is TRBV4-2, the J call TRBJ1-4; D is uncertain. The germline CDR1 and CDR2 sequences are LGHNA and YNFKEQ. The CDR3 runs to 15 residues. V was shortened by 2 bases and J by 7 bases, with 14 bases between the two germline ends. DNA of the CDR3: TGTGCCAGCAGCCAAACGGGCAGCTTGGGTGAAAAACTGTTTTTT. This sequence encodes CASSQTGSLGEKLFF.

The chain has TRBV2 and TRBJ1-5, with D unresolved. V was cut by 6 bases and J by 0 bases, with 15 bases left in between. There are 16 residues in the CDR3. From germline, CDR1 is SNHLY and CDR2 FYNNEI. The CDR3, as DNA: TGTGCCAGCAGCGAATATAGTCAATATAGCAATCAGCCCCAGCATTTT. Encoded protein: CASSEYSQYSNQPQHF. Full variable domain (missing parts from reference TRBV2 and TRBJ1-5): EPEVTQTPSHQVTQMGQEVILRCVPISNHLYFYWYRQILGQKVEFLVSFYNNEISEKSEIFDDQFSVERPDGSNFTLKIRSTKLEDSAMYFCASSEYSQYSNQPQHFGDGTRLSIL.

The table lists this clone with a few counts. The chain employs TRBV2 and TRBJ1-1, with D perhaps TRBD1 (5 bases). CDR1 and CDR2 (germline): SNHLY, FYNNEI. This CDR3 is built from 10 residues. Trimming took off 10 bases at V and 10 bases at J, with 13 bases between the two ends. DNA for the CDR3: TGTGCCATAACCAGGGTGGTAGCTTTCTTT. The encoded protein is CAITRVVAFF.

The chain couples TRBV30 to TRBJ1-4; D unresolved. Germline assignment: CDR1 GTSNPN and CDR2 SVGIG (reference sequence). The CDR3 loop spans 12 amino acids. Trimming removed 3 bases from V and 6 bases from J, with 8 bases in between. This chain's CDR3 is CAWSQSDEKLFF. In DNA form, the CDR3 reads TGTGCCTGGAGCCAGTCCGATGAAAAACTGTTTTTT.

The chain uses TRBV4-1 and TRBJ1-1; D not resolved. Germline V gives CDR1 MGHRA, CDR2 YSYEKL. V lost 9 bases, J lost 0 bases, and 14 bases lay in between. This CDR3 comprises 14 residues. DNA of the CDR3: TGCGCCAGTGGATCAGGAGATATGAACACTGAAGCTTTCTTT. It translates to CASGSGDMNTEAFF.

The CDR3 coding sequence is TGCGCCAGCAGCTTGGTGGACGGAGAGACCCAGTACTTC. Translating it yields CASSLVDGETQYF. The genes are TRBV5-1 and TRBJ2-5; D not resolved. Germline-derived CDR1 and CDR2 are SGHRS and YFSETQ. The CDR3 has 13 amino acids. The V gene lost 0 bases and the J gene lost 4 bases, with 7 bases spanning the gap.

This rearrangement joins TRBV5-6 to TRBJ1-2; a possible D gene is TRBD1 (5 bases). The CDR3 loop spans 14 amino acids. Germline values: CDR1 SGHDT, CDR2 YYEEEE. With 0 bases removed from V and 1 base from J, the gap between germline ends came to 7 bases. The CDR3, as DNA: TGTGCCAGCAGCTTGGGGCAGGGTAACTATGGCTACACCTTC. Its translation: CASSLGQGNYGYTF.

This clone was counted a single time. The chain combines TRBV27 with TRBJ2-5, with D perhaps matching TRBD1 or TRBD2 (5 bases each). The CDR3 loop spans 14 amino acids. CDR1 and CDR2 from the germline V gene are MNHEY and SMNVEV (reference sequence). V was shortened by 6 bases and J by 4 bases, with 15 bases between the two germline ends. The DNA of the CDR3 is TGTGCCAGCAGGCCCCACGGGGCGGTAGAGACCCAGTACTTC. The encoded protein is CASRPHGAVETQYF.

The CDR3 loop is CSASEGQNYGYTF. DNA for the CDR3: TGCAGTGCTAGTGAAGGACAGAACTATGGCTACACCTTC. The V and J genes are TRBV20-1 and TRBJ1-2; the D gene is possibly TRBD1 (6 bases). Germline V lookup: CDR1 DFQATT, CDR2 SNEGSKA (reference sequence). The CDR3 is made up of 13 amino acids. Between the trimmed V and J ends, which lost 3 bases and 2 bases, there was a span of 10 bases.